Listed here are 28 T cell receptor beta chains from one sample, sequenced in a study of T-cell reconstitution after alpha-beta-depleted transplantation in children. Molecular barcoding with unique molecular identifiers was used for the TCRbeta library. TCRdb passed the PCR reads through MiXCR, listing each CDR3 protein once. The sample includes 600,000 to 800,000 distinct CDR3 sequences, roughly 14% seen only once; the top ten take roughly 0.84%. The sequencing used PBMCs, collected before TCRalphabeta/CD19-depleted stem cell transplant. Receptors were obtained from a girl aged 2-15 years with congenital amegakaryocytic thrombocytopenia, due to receive a stem cell transplant.

This clonotype was recorded many times. The chain is built from TRBV24-1 and TRBJ1-5; D possibly corresponds to TRBD1 (5 bases). The CDR3 is 14 residues long. V was cut by 4 bases and J by 6 bases, with 12 bases left in between. Germline assignment: CDR1 KGHDR and CDR2 SFDVKD. The CDR3 DNA is TGTGCCACCAGTGACCCAGGGAATCGTCAGCCCCAGCATTTT. The encoded protein is CATSDPGNRQPQHF.

This clonotype was counted at least ten times. This chain links TRBV20-1 with TRBJ2-2; the D call may be TRBD1 or TRBD2 (5 bases each). The CDR3 loop spans 13 amino acids. Germline V lookup: CDR1 DFQATT, CDR2 SNEGSKA (reference sequence). V was pared by 6 bases and J by 1 base, with 9 bases between. CDR3 sequence (DNA): TGCAGTGCAGGGGACGGGAACACCGGGGAGCTGTTTTTT. This encodes CSAGDGNTGELFF.

This clonotype occurred many times. The V call is TRBV29-1, the J call TRBJ2-1; 8 nucleotides match TRBD2. The CDR3 consists of 14 residues. Per germline, CDR1 SQVTM and CDR2 ANQGSEA. The V gene end was trimmed by 6 bases and the J gene end by 6 bases; junction bases not matched to a gene: 10. The CDR3: CSVAGAGVANEQFF. The CDR3 region has the DNA TGCAGCGTGGCAGGAGCGGGAGTAGCCAATGAGCAGTTCTTC.

A few counts support this clonotype. The V gene is TRBV9, the J gene TRBJ2-5, with TRBD1 matching 8 bases. CDR1 is SGDLS and CDR2 is YYNGEE in the germline V gene. Unmatched junction bases numbered 13, after V lost 4 bases and J lost 5 bases. CDR3 size: 16 residues. In DNA form, the CDR3 reads TGTGCCAGCAGCCCCACCGGCAGGGGGCAATGGGAGACCCAGTACTTC. The encoded protein is CASSPTGRGQWETQYF.

Many counts were recorded for this clonotype. The chain carries TRBV7-8 and TRBJ2-7, with D possibly being TRBD2 (5 bases). V gave up 1 base and J gave up 3 bases, with 10 bases separating them. Germline CDR1 SGHVS, CDR2 FQNEAQ. There are 14 residues in the CDR3. The CDR3 region is CASSLGRYLYEQYF. The DNA of the CDR3 is TGTGCCAGCAGCTTAGGGAGGTACCTCTACGAGCAGTACTTC.

This clonotype has at least ten counts. The J gene is TRBJ1-3, the V gene TRBV5-1, with TRBD1 identical over 7 bases. The CDR3 is 16 residues long. V lost 4 bases and J lost 2; bases outside the gene matches: 9. CDR1 is SGHRS and CDR2 is YFSETQ in the germline V gene. CDR3: CASSTGTARTGNTIYF. Written as DNA, the CDR3 is TGCGCCAGCAGCACCGGGACAGCAAGGACTGGAAACACCATATATTTT.

This clonotype was seen only a few times. V gene TRBV7-8 combines with J gene TRBJ2-3, with 9 bases identical to TRBD2. V gave up 5 bases and J gave up 3 bases; unmatched junction bases: 6. Germline V lookup: CDR1 SGHVS, CDR2 FQNEAQ. This CDR3 has 15 residues. The CDR3: CASSQPGLATDTQYF. CDR3 bases: TGTGCCAGCAGCCAACCGGGACTAGCAACAGATACGCAGTATTTT.

This clonotype was detected many times. V is TRBV5-1 and J is TRBJ2-1; possibly TRBD2 for D (7 bases). Germline V gene lookup returns CDR1 SGHRS and CDR2 YFSETQ. The CDR3 extends over 16 amino acids. With 3 bases removed from V and 6 bases from J, the gap between germline ends came to 19 bases. CDR3 sequence: CASSSWRGPESNEQFF. The CDR3, as DNA: TGCGCCAGCAGCTCCTGGCGGGGGCCGGAATCCAATGAGCAGTTCTTC.

In its sample, this clonotype was seen many times. The gene calls are TRBV28 and TRBJ1-3; D gene unclear. The germline V and J ends were trimmed by 9 bases and 0 bases, with 12 bases remaining between them. This CDR3 contains 14 residues. Per germline, CDR1 MDHEN and CDR2 SYDVKM. CDR3 region: CASKPSLSGNTIYF. CDR3 sequence (DNA): TGTGCCAGTAAACCCTCCCTCTCTGGAAACACCATATATTTT.

This rearrangement joins TRBV15 to TRBJ2-1, with TRBD2 matching over 7 bases. The CDR3 loop spans 16 amino acids. Trimming at V came to 1 base and at J to 2 bases, leaving 5 bases not matched to a gene. Per the germline V gene, CDR1 is LNHNV and CDR2 is YYDKDF (reference sequence). CDR3 nucleotide sequence: TGTGCCACCAGCAGAGCGCGGGAGCCTACCTACAATGAGCAGTTCTTC. It is translated as CATSRAREPTYNEQFF.

In its sample, this clonotype was seen a few times. The chain joins TRBV25-1 to TRBJ1-3; D not certain. In germline, CDR1 is MGHDK, CDR2 SYGVNS. Trimming stripped 1 base from V and 8 bases from J, with 9 bases between. The CDR3 is 13 amino acids. The CDR3 reads CASSELLWDTIYF. CDR3 coding DNA: TGTGCCAGCAGTGAATTGCTTTGGGACACCATATATTTT.

This clonotype was detected ten times or more. V gene TRBV10-3 combines with J gene TRBJ2-1; 7 nucleotides line up with TRBD1. The V gene end was trimmed by 5 bases and the J gene end by 9 bases; junction bases not matched to a gene: 4. Germline V gene data show CDR1 as ENHRY and CDR2 as SYGVKD. The length of the CDR3 is 12 residues. The CDR3 region has the DNA TGTGCCATCAGTAACACAGGGGCTGAGCAGTTCTTC. Its translation: CAISNTGAEQFF.

This clonotype was seen a few times. This chain links TRBV28 with TRBJ2-7; D perhaps matches TRBD1 (6 bases). Germline values: CDR1 MDHEN, CDR2 SYDVKM. The CDR3 extends over 14 amino acids. The ends were cut back, 5 bases at V and 2 bases at J, with 13 bases in the middle. The CDR3 bases are TGTGCCAGCAGTGCCCACAGGGCCCCCTACGAGCAGTACTTC. This sequence encodes CASSAHRAPYEQYF. Full variable domain (missing parts from reference TRBV28 and TRBJ2-7): DVKVTQSSRYLVKRTGEKVFLECVQDMDHENMFWYRQDPGLGLRLIYFSYDVKMKEKGDIPEGYSVSREKKERFSLILESASTNQTSMYLCASSAHRAPYEQYFGPGTRLTVT.

This clonotype was found many times. This chain connects TRBV12-3 or TRBV12-4 to TRBJ2-2; 9 bases are a match to TRBD2. The CDR3 consists of 19 residues. Trimming at V came to 4 bases and at J to 5 bases, leaving 17 bases not matched to a gene. The CDR3 loop is CASSSVGLAGGPGTGELFF. CDR3 DNA sequence: TGTGCCAGCAGTTCCGTTGGTTTGGCGGGAGGGCCGGGTACCGGGGAGCTGTTTTTT.

This clonotype has at least ten counts. This chain joins TRBV20-1 and TRBJ2-2, with 7 bases fitting TRBD1. The V gene end was trimmed by 6 bases and the J gene end by 2 bases; junction bases not matched to a gene: 9. CDR3 length: 15 residues. CDR1 and CDR2 (germline): DFQATT, SNEGSKA (reference sequence). The CDR3 reads CSARNGQANTGELFF. The CDR3 DNA follows: TGCAGTGCGAGAAATGGACAGGCCAACACCGGGGAGCTGTTTTTT.

The chain links TRBV4-1 to TRBJ1-6; D ambiguous. Between the trimmed V and J ends, which lost 1 base and 0 bases, there was a span of 19 bases. Germline CDR1 is MGHRA and CDR2 is YSYEKL. The CDR3 sequence is 20 residues long. This CDR3 is CASSQVVWPKLSSYNSPLHF. CDR3 coding DNA: TGCGCCAGCAGCCAAGTTGTTTGGCCTAAACTCAGCTCCTATAATTCACCCCTCCACTTT.

In its sample, this clonotype was seen a few times. The J gene is TRBJ2-7, the V gene TRBV5-1; D is unresolved. Germline values: CDR1 SGHRS, CDR2 YFSETQ. CDR3 length equals 13 residues. Trimming took 2 bases from V and 3 from J, leaving 9 bases between them. The chain's CDR3 is CASSFPGDYEQYF. The CDR3 DNA sequence: TGCGCCAGCAGCTTCCCCGGAGACTACGAGCAGTACTTC.

The chain uses TRBV29-1 and TRBJ2-7, with 10 bases identical to TRBD2. This CDR3 is 13 amino acids long. The junction had 3 bases not matched to a gene; V was cut back by 4 bases and J by 3 bases. The germline gives CDR1 SQVTM, CDR2 ANQGSEA. The CDR3 nucleotides are TGCAGCGTTGTATCTAGCGGGAGCTACGAGCAGTACTTC. Translated: CSVVSSGSYEQYF.

In this sample, this clonotype turned up many times. The rearrangement links TRBV6-1 to TRBJ2-1; 8 nucleotides match TRBD2. In germline, CDR1 is MNHNS, CDR2 SASEGT. The CDR3 loop spans 14 amino acids. The V gene end was trimmed by 10 bases and the J gene end by 8 bases; junction bases not matched to a gene: 13. The CDR3 DNA follows: TGTGCCACCGGCCGGAGCGGGAGTTTTGATGAGCAGTTCTTC. Its translation is CATGRSGSFDEQFF.

This clonotype was detected many times. The chain recombines TRBV9 with TRBJ2-7; D gene ambiguous. The CDR3 length is 16 residues. Germline V gene sequence: CDR1 SGDLS, CDR2 YYNGEE. Trimming removed 0 bases at V and 3 bases at J, with 16 bases between. CDR3 nucleotides: TGTGCCAGCAGCGTAGGACTGGACCCGAACATCTACGAGCAGTACTTC. Translation: CASSVGLDPNIYEQYF.

J is TRBJ2-1 and V is TRBV9; 8 nucleotides line up with TRBD2. CDR3 length equals 13 residues. The V gene's germline CDR1 is SGDLS and CDR2 YYNGEE. V lost 4 bases, J lost 8 bases, and 5 bases stayed unmatched. The CDR3 region is CASSLYSGDEQFF. The CDR3 DNA is TGTGCCAGCAGCTTATATAGCGGGGATGAGCAGTTCTTC.

As to this clonotype: A clone one base away is much larger, so this may be a read error. The gene calls are TRBV27 and TRBJ1-5; the D gene is possibly TRBD1 (6 bases). CDR1 is MNHEY and CDR2 is SMNVEV in the germline V gene (reference sequence). The CDR3 length is 14 residues. The ends were cut back, 6 bases at V and 1 base at J, with 10 bases in the middle. The CDR3 is CASSRQGSNQPQHF. CDR3 sequence (DNA): TGTGCCAGCAGCCGTCAGGGGAGCAATCAGCCCCAGCATTTT.

The V and J genes are TRBV4-2 and TRBJ2-7; 7 bases match TRBD2. The CDR3 extends over 17 amino acids. From germline, CDR1 is LGHNA and CDR2 YNFKEQ. V was pared by 1 base and J by 0 bases, with 9 bases of the junction left unmatched. Written as DNA, the CDR3 is TGTGCCAGCAGCCAAGGACTAGGGCGGGAGTTCTCCTACGAGCAGTACTTC. Amino acids: CASSQGLGREFSYEQYF.

This clonotype was found many times. CDR3: CASSYQLAGDTGELFF. The CDR3 DNA sequence: TGCGCCAGCAGCTATCAACTAGCGGGGGACACCGGGGAGCTGTTTTTT. The genes are TRBV5-1 and TRBJ2-2; 11 bases are a match to TRBD2. CDR1 and CDR2 from the germline V gene are SGHRS and YFSETQ. Trimming removed 3 bases from V and 3 bases from J; junction bases left unmatched: 4. This CDR3 has 16 residues.

This clonotype has at least ten counts. The CDR3 region is CASQLADNFYNEQFF. The DNA of the CDR3 is TGCGCCAGCCAACTAGCGGACAATTTCTACAATGAGCAGTTCTTC. The rearrangement links TRBV10-2 to TRBJ2-1; TRBD2 aligns across 8 bases. The CDR3 loop spans 15 amino acids. The ends lost 8 bases at V and 3 bases at J; junction bases unmatched: 9. In germline, CDR1 is WSHSY, CDR2 SAAADI.

This clonotype was detected many times. J is TRBJ1-6 and V is TRBV5-5; D is perhaps TRBD1 (6 bases). V lost 7 bases to trimming and J lost 7 bases, with 15 bases between them. This CDR3 is built from 14 residues. CDR1 SGHKS and CDR2 YYEKEE come from the germline V gene (reference sequence). This CDR3 is CASVRTDTNSPLHF. In DNA, the CDR3 is TGTGCCAGCGTCCGGACAGACACCAATTCACCCCTCCACTTT. Full variable domain (outside the CDR3, taken from reference TRBV5-5 and TRBJ1-6): DAGVTQSPTHLIKTRGQQVTLRCSPISGHKSVSWYQQVLGQGPQFIFQYYEKEERGRGNFPDRFSARQFPNYSSELNVNALLLGDSALYLCASVRTDTNSPLHFGNGTRLTVT.

This clonotype was counted ten times or more. The rearrangement links TRBV5-1 to TRBJ2-5; 8 positions match TRBD2. Per the germline V gene, CDR1 is SGHRS and CDR2 is YFSETQ. Trimming cost V 0 bases and J 0 bases; bases outside gene matches: 1. This CDR3 comprises 15 residues. This CDR3 reads CASSLGLANQETQYF. The CDR3, as DNA: TGCGCCAGCAGCTTGGGACTAGCGAACCAAGAGACCCAGTACTTC.

This clonotype was found many times. The chain recombines TRBV28 with TRBJ2-7; D is uncertain. The V and J ends lost 3 bases and 0 bases respectively, with 9 bases between them. The CDR3 length is 14 residues. The germline CDR1 and CDR2 sequences are MDHEN and SYDVKM. The CDR3 reads CASSFLRPSYEQYF. In DNA form, the CDR3 reads TGTGCCAGCAGTTTTCTGCGGCCCTCCTACGAGCAGTACTTC.